This T cell receptor beta chain emerged from a study of T-cell reconstitution after alpha-beta-depleted transplantation in children. Preparing the TCRbeta library involved the use of unique molecular identifiers. From the PCR reads, TCRdb called clonotypes with MiXCR, one entry per CDR3 protein. The repertoire consists of hundreds of thousands of distinct CDR3 sequences, with about 12% occurring once and the leading ten covering 2.6%. Deletions cut 1 base from V and 3 bases from J, with 11 bases between. This CDR3 region has 15 residues. The chain couples TRBV12-3 or TRBV12-4 to TRBJ2-3; D is uncertain. This TCR came from a human donor who donated a stem cell graft to a child with acute lymphoblastic leukemia. Sequencing used PBMCs from the stem cell graft donor, obtained from the stem cell graft. The chain's CDR3 is CASSLEFGRTDTQYF. CDR3 DNA: TGTGCCAGCAGTTTAGAGTTCGGGCGAACAGATACGCAGTATTTT.